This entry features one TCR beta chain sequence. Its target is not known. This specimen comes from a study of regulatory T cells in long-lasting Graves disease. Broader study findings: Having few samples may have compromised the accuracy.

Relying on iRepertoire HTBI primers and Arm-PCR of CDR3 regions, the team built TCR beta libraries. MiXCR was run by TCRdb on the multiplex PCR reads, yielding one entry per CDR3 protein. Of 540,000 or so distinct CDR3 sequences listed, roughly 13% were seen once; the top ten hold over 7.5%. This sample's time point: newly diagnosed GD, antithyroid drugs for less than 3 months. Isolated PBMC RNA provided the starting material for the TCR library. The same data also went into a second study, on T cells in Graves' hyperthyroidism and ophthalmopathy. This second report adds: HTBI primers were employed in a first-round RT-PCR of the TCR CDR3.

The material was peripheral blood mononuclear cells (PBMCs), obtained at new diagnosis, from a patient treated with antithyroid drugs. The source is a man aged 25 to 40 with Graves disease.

CDR3 protein: CASSLGQRGRRYGYTF. The CDR3 DNA reads as TGTGCCAGCAGCTTAGGCCAGAGGGGGCGAAGGTATGGCTACACCTTC. The chain has TRBV13 and TRBJ1-2; 7 bases are shared with TRBD1. Germline values: CDR1 PRHDT, CDR2 FYEKMQ (reference sequence). J was trimmed by 5 bases and V by 0 bases; bases with no gene match: 9. CDR3 length: 16 residues.